A single sample is the source of the 25 T cell receptor beta chains below, sequenced in a study of CD8+ T cells in alopecia areata. Extracted RNA was reverse transcribed into cDNA, the sequencing template. Clones were sequenced by immunoSEQ multiplex PCR, and TCRdb holds only the in-frame ones, with some missing. The sample lists roughly 100,000 clones; 55% were seen once. The sequenced sample consisted of CD4+ T cells sorted from blood. These receptors were taken from a human donor in good health.

The chain has TRBV18 and TRBJ1-6; D unresolved. The V gene lost 6 bases and the J gene lost 8 bases, with 8 bases spanning the gap. The CDR3 consists of 12 residues. Per the germline V gene, CDR1 is KGHSH and CDR2 is LQKENI. In DNA form, the CDR3 reads TGTGCCAGCTCCGGGGAAGATTCACCCCTCCACTTT. It is translated as CASSGEDSPLHF. The full variable domain, rest sourced from reference TRBV18 and TRBJ1-6, is NAGVMQNPRHLVRRRGQEARLRCSPMKGHSHVYWYRQLPEEGLKFMVYLQKENIIDESGMPKERFSAEFPKEGPSILRIQQVVRGDSAAYFCASSGEDSPLHFGNGTRLTVT.

This clone was counted a few times. The chain uses TRBV7-2 and TRBJ1-1; D might be TRBD1 (5 bases). V lost 5 bases to trimming and J lost 0 bases, with 16 bases between them. Germline V gene lookup returns CDR1 SGHTA and CDR2 FQGNSA. The CDR3 runs 16 residues. In DNA form, the CDR3 reads TGTGCCAGCAGCCGCAGTGGGGGAGGGATGAACACTGAAGCTTTCTTT. Protein: CASSRSGGGMNTEAFF.

The chain links TRBV30 to TRBJ2-3; unclear D gene. Germline CDR1 and CDR2: GTSNPN and SVGIG (reference sequence). The CDR3 runs to 13 residues. Trimming took off 0 bases at V and 5 bases at J, with 9 bases between the two ends. CDR3 residues: CAWSVNFLDTQYF. For the CDR3, the DNA is TGTGCCTGGAGTGTAAACTTTTTAGATACGCAGTATTTT.

The genes are TRBV29-1 and TRBJ2-4; TRBD1 or TRBD2 may be the D gene (6 bases each). Germline V gene data show CDR1 as SQVTM and CDR2 as ANQGSEA. Trimming removed 7 bases from V and 6 bases from J, with 25 bases in between. The CDR3 runs 16 residues. The CDR3 loop is CSAAPHTGFGRNIQYF. The DNA of the CDR3 is TGCAGCGCTGCCCCTCATACAGGGTTCGGGAGAAACATTCAGTACTTC.

The chain recombines TRBV6-5 with TRBJ2-7, with TRBD1 identical over 9 bases. With 0 bases clipped from V and 2 bases from J, the junction kept 5 bases outside the gene matches. The CDR3 runs 16 residues. Germline V gene sequence: CDR1 MNHEY, CDR2 SVGAGI. In DNA, the CDR3 is TGTGCCAGCAGTTACTCGCACCGGGACAGGGCCTACGAGCAGTACTTC. Its protein is CASSYSHRDRAYEQYF.

The chain links TRBV29-1 to TRBJ2-2; maybe TRBD1 (6 bases). The CDR3 totals 16 residues. Germline values: CDR1 SQVTM, CDR2 ANQGSEA. V lost 6 bases and J 0 bases, leaving 17 bases between the germline ends. The CDR3 loop reads CSVSNPGQPNTGELFF. In nucleotides, the CDR3 is TGCAGCGTCTCAAACCCGGGACAACCGAACACCGGGGAGCTGTTTTTT.

This chain uses TRBV5-1 with TRBJ2-5, with 10 bases lining up with TRBD2. J gave up 5 bases and V 3 bases, and 10 bases lay outside the gene matches. The length of the CDR3 is 16 residues. Germline V lookup: CDR1 SGHRS, CDR2 YFSETQ. Here the CDR3 DNA reads TGCGCCAGCAGCTCCGGGACTAGCGTAGAATCTGAGACCCAGTACTTC. Translation gives CASSSGTSVESETQYF.

This clone came up a few times. The chain recombines TRBV30 with TRBJ2-3; weak D call: TRBD1 (6 bases). CDR3 length equals 16 residues. Between the trimmed V and J ends, which lost 0 bases and 1 base, there was a span of 14 bases. CDR1 and CDR2 (germline): GTSNPN, SVGIG (reference sequence). The chain's CDR3 is CAWSVLPPGGTDTQYF. The CDR3 coding sequence is TGTGCCTGGAGTGTACTCCCCCCAGGGGGCACAGATACGCAGTATTTT.

The V and J genes are TRBV30 and TRBJ1-1, with no clear D. Trimming took 0 bases from V and 0 from J, leaving 5 bases between them. Germline CDR1 and CDR2: GTSNPN and SVGIG (reference sequence). This CDR3 spans 13 amino acids. The CDR3 here is CAWSVSVNTEAFF. In nucleotides, the CDR3 is TGTGCCTGGAGTGTATCTGTGAACACTGAAGCTTTCTTT.

The chain carries TRBV5-1 and TRBJ2-5, with TRBD1 matching over 8 bases. Losses at the gene ends were 1 base for V and 5 bases for J; bases not matched to a gene: 4. Germline lookup yields CDR1 SGHRS and CDR2 YFSETQ. CDR3 size: 14 residues. The CDR3 spells CASSLRTGWETQYF. CDR3 in DNA: TGCGCCAGCAGCTTGCGGACAGGGTGGGAGACCCAGTACTTC.

The chain links TRBV30 to TRBJ2-3; TRBD2 might be the D (5 bases). The V gene's germline CDR1 is GTSNPN and CDR2 SVGIG (reference sequence). V was clipped by 2 bases and J by 5 bases, with 11 bases between them. This CDR3 has 13 amino acids. CDR3 region: CAWSNGVLDTQYF. The CDR3 DNA follows: TGTGCCTGGAGTAACGGGGTCCTAGATACGCAGTATTTT.

This clone was detected only a few times. The chain links TRBV7-8 to TRBJ2-2; D remains ambiguous. From germline, CDR1 is SGHVS and CDR2 FQNEAQ. The CDR3 has 14 amino acids. V was trimmed by 5 bases and J by 1 base, leaving 8 bases between them. The CDR3 region is CASSHTRNTGELFF. The DNA for the CDR3 is TGTGCCAGCAGCCATACACGGAACACCGGGGAGCTGTTTTTT.

This clone showed up just a few times. The rearrangement links TRBV2 to TRBJ1-4; tentative D call: TRBD1 (5 bases). With 6 bases removed from V and 8 bases from J, the gap between germline ends came to 16 bases. Germline V gene lookup returns CDR1 SNHLY and CDR2 FYNNEI. This CDR3 has 14 amino acids. The CDR3 DNA follows: TGTGCCAGCAGGAGACAGACGTCGTCCGAAAAACTGTTTTTT. Its protein is CASRRQTSSEKLFF.

This clone qualifies as medium-sized. The chain combines TRBV27 with TRBJ1-6; D gene ambiguous. V shed 3 bases and J shed 0 bases, with 12 bases lying between them. The CDR3 extends over 17 amino acids. In germline, CDR1 is MNHEY, CDR2 SMNVEV (reference sequence). CDR3 DNA sequence: TGTGCCAGCAGTTTTCTCGGCGCGAGCTCCTATAATTCACCCCTCCACTTT. Translation gives CASSFLGASSYNSPLHF.

This clone was detected a few times. The chain joins TRBV11-2 to TRBJ2-5, with 8 bases identical to TRBD2. Germline trimming cut 2 bases from V and 6 bases from J; bases unmatched to any gene: 8. CDR1 and CDR2 (germline): SGHAT, FQNNGV. The CDR3 is 15 amino acids. The CDR3 is CASSLSGLGAKTQYF. CDR3 DNA: TGTGCCAGCAGCTTATCGGGACTAGGGGCGAAGACCCAGTACTTC.

The V and J genes are TRBV4-3 and TRBJ2-4; 11 bases are a match to TRBD2. CDR1 is LGHNA and CDR2 is YSLEER in the germline V gene. The CDR3 has 17 amino acids. Unmatched junction bases numbered 5, after V lost 3 bases and J lost 1 base. DNA of the CDR3: TGCGCCAGCAGCCATCGTAGCGGGGGGGCCGCCAAAAACATTCAGTACTTC. Protein: CASSHRSGGAAKNIQYF.

The J gene is TRBJ1-4, the V gene TRBV2; 9 bases are shared with TRBD1. From germline, CDR1 is SNHLY and CDR2 FYNNEI. This CDR3 region has 14 residues. J was trimmed by 3 bases and V by 7 bases; bases with no gene match: 3. The CDR3 here is CASKQGAANEKLFF. DNA for the CDR3: TGTGCCAGCAAACAGGGGGCTGCTAATGAAAAACTGTTTTTT.

This clone was counted a few times. CDR3 nucleotide sequence: TGCGCCAGCAGCCGAGACCCCGGACGGAGTATTCAAGGAACCCAGTACTTC. Translation gives CASSRDPGRSIQGTQYF. V and J are TRBV5-1 and TRBJ2-5; D not resolved. With 4 bases removed from V and 8 bases from J, the gap between germline ends came to 27 bases. Germline CDR1 SGHRS, CDR2 YFSETQ. The CDR3 runs 17 residues.

The chain uses TRBV29-1 and TRBJ1-2; 7 bases are a match to TRBD1. The V gene end was trimmed by 4 bases and the J gene end by 2 bases; junction bases not matched to a gene: 7. The CDR3 is made up of 14 amino acids. Per germline, CDR1 SQVTM and CDR2 ANQGSEA. CDR3 sequence reads: CSVGVSGGNYGYTF. In DNA, the CDR3 is TGCAGCGTTGGGGTGTCAGGGGGGAACTATGGCTACACCTTC. The full variable domain, in which reference TRBV29-1 and TRBJ1-2 provide the parts outside the CDR3, is SAVISQKPSRDICQRGTSLTIQCQVDSQVTMMFWYRQQPGQSLTLIATANQGSEATYESGFVIDKFPISRPNLTFSTLTVSNMSPEDSSIYLCSVGVSGGNYGYTFGSGTRLTVV.

This chain links TRBV6-5 with TRBJ2-5; 8 nucleotides agree with TRBD1. CDR1 and CDR2 from the germline V gene are MNHEY and SVGAGI. V lost 2 bases to trimming and J lost 6 bases; unmatched junction nucleotides: 8. The CDR3 extends over 15 amino acids. The CDR3 DNA follows: TGTGCCAGCAGTTACCCAGGACAGGGTTTGAAGACCCAGTACTTC. It codes for CASSYPGQGLKTQYF.

The table lists this clone with a few counts. The CDR3 sequence: CASSIDPGLMETQYF. For the CDR3, the DNA is TGTGCCAGCAGCATCGACCCGGGACTAATGGAGACCCAGTACTTC. The chain carries TRBV11-2 and TRBJ2-5; 7 bases are shared with TRBD2. Looked up from germline, CDR1 is SGHAT and CDR2 is FQNNGV. This CDR3 region has 15 residues. Trimming cost V 5 bases and J 5 bases; bases outside gene matches: 11.

This sequence joins TRBV4-1 and TRBJ2-5, with D perhaps TRBD1 (6 bases). The last part of the DNA fits TRBJ2-7 better; the J call may be wrong. The CDR3 spans 14 residues. CDR1 and CDR2 from the germline V gene are MGHRA and YSYEKL. CDR3 amino acids: CASSPQGIGYEQYF. The CDR3 DNA sequence: TGCGCCAGCAGCCCTCAGGGGATCGGGTACGAGCAGTACTTC.

The V gene is TRBV11-2, the J gene TRBJ2-7; 10 nucleotides match TRBD2. V gave up 2 bases and J gave up 1 base; unmatched junction bases: 5. The CDR3 has 16 amino acids. The germline V gene has CDR1 SGHAT and CDR2 FQNNGV. CDR3 DNA sequence: TGTGCCAGCAGCTTACCAGGGACTAGCGTTTCCTACGAGCAGTACTTC. Translating gives CASSLPGTSVSYEQYF.

V usage is TRBV7-2 and J usage is TRBJ1-2; D possibly corresponds to TRBD1 (6 bases). In germline, CDR1 is SGHTA, CDR2 FQGNSA. V was shortened by 3 bases and J by 13 bases, with 15 bases between the two germline ends. This CDR3 contains 12 residues. The CDR3 nucleotides read TGTGCCAGCAGCTTGTACTTGACAGGACTCACCTTC. This gives the protein CASSLYLTGLTF.

V is TRBV2 and J is TRBJ2-2; 8 bases are a match to TRBD2. CDR1 and CDR2 (germline): SNHLY, FYNNEI. The CDR3 spans 16 residues. J lost 3 bases, V lost 10 bases, and 13 bases had no gene match. CDR3 bases: TGTGCCACCAGCGCACGTCGGGGGGGAGACACCGGGGAGCTGTTTTTT. This codes for CATSARRGGDTGELFF. Combining the CDR3 with reference TRBV2 and TRBJ2-2 gives the whole variable domain EPEVTQTPSHQVTQMGQEVILRCVPISNHLYFYWYRQILGQKVEFLVSFYNNEISEKSEIFDDQFSVERPDGSNFTLKIRSTKLEDSAMYFCATSARRGGDTGELFFGEGSRLTVL.